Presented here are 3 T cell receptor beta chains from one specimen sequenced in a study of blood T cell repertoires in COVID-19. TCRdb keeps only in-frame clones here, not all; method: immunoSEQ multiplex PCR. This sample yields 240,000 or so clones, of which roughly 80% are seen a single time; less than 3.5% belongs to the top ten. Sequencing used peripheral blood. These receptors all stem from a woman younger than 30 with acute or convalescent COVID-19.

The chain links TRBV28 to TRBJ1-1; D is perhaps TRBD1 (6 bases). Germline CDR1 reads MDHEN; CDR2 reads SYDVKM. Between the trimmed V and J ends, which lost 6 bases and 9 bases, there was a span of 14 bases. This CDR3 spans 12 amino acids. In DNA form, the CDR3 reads TGTGCCAGCAGCCCTGGACAGTTTAAAGCTTTCTTT. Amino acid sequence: CASSPGQFKAFF.

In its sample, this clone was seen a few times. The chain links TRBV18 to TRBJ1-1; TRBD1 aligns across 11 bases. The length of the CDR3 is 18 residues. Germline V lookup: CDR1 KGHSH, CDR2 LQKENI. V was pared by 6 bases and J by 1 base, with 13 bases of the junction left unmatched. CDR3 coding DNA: TGTGCCAGCTCCCCCCCCGGGACAGGGGGTTATCGGAACACTGAAGCTTTCTTT. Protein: CASSPPGTGGYRNTEAFF.

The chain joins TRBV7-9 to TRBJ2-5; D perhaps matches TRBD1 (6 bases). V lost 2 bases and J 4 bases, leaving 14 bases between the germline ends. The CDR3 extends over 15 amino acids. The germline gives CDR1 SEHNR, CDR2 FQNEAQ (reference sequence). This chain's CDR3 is CASSLNGQRGETQYF. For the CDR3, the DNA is TGTGCCAGCAGCTTAAACGGACAGAGGGGAGAGACCCAGTACTTC. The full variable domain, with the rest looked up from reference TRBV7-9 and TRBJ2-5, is DTGVSQNPRHKITKRGQNVTFRCDPISEHNRLYWYRQTLGQGPEFLTYFQNEAQLEKSRLLSDRFSAERPKGSFSTLEIQRTEQGDSAMYLCASSLNGQRGETQYFGPGTRLLVL.